This T cell receptor (beta chain) was profiled in a study of identical twins. This clonotype was counted ten times or more. What it binds is unknown. Trimming took 0 bases from V and 4 from J, leaving 9 bases between them. Looked up from germline, CDR1 is SGHRS and CDR2 is YFSETQ. There are 14 residues in the CDR3. Each cDNA held unique molecular identifiers, and template switching gave it a universal primer site. A single record per CDR3 protein comes from TCRdb applying MiXCR to the 5' RACE reads. The sample consists of under 350,000 distinct CDR3 sequences, roughly 9.8% of them appearing once. Overall study results and limits: Conclusions rested on cross-sectional statistics rather than following the same donors. Analyses of zero insertions could, in part, be confounded by invariant MAIT and iNKT cells.

Healthy Caucasians provided all donations. The sample was also linked to a second study, of yellow fever vaccine responses in identical twins.

The source of this sequence is a woman younger than 30 in good health. Sequenced: CD8+ T cells sorted from blood. The genes are TRBV5-1 and TRBJ2-3, with D perhaps TRBD2 (6 bases). CDR3: CASSLAGVSDTQYF. The CDR3 region has the DNA TGCGCCAGCAGCTTGGCGGGAGTGTCAGATACGCAGTATTTT.